This record looks at one T cell receptor beta chain sequence and its context. Its antigen is not identified. The record originates from a study of follicular helper T cells after annual influenza vaccination. Study-level background: Blood was drawn on days 0, 7 and 28 after vaccination. For some subjects, blood spans the 2013-2014, 2014-2015 and 2015-2016 annual vaccinations.

Time point denoted: 2014-2015 season, pre-vaccination. Sequencing of TCRB used Survey level resolution. The data were produced by immunoSEQ multiplex PCR, yet TCRdb's version contains in-frame clones alone and is incomplete. The sample records 10,000 or so clones, about 80% being singletons. General study results and limits: For non-cTfh compartments, undersampling could not be ruled out.

Germline loops: CDR1 GTSNPN, CDR2 SVGIG (reference sequence). V shed 4 bases, J shed 4 bases, and the junction held 8 bases outside the gene matches. There are 14 residues in the CDR3. The source of this sequence is an adult who received the influenza vaccine. The material was CXCR5- memory CD4+ T cells sorted from blood, obtained on the day of influenza vaccination. The chain recombines TRBV30 with TRBJ2-7; TRBD2 matches at 9 bases. The CDR3 is CAWTLAGLPYEQYF. In nucleotides, the CDR3 is TGTGCCTGGACCCTAGCGGGGCTCCCATACGAGCAGTACTTC.